This passage covers 28 T cell receptor beta chains from one sample sequenced in a study of response to subunit inactivated influenza vaccine (dated by TCRdb to 2017 to 2018). The library was produced with RT-PCR. TCRdb names Illumina HiSeq 2500 as the instrument used. TCRdb reworked the public reads: Q25 trimming with fastp, MiXCR clone assembly, productive beta chains retained. Each record represents a unique CDR3 protein, reported with the most common genes and DNA among its rows. For this sample the table gives approximately 570,000 distinct CDR3 sequences, of which under 9% were detected only once. Of the sample, approximately 12% is held by the ten largest clones. The material sequenced was PBMCs from blood, taken 23 to 25 months after vaccination. The receptor source for this set is a man aged 50 to 69 who received an inactivated influenza vaccine. Donor details come from another sample of the same person, matched by shared clones.

The rearrangement joins TRBV5-5 to TRBJ1-4; TRBD1 aligns across 9 bases. The junction had 1 base not matched to a gene; V was cut back by 3 bases and J by 4 bases. CDR1 and CDR2 (germline): SGHKS, YYEKEE (reference sequence). CDR3 length equals 14 residues. CDR3 loop: CASSWTGDNEKLFF. The CDR3 DNA is TGTGCCAGCAGCTGGACAGGGGATAATGAAAAACTGTTTTTT.

This clonotype was seen more than once but under ten times. The gene calls are TRBV11-3 and TRBJ2-5; maybe TRBD1 (6 bases). V lost 5 bases and J lost 5, with 12 bases in between. The CDR3 runs 13 residues. Germline CDR1 reads SGHNT; CDR2 reads YENEEA. Here the CDR3 DNA reads TGTGCCAGCAGCACAGGGATCATGGAGACCCAGTACTTC. It yields the protein CASSTGIMETQYF. Full variable domain (outside the CDR3, taken from reference TRBV11-3 and TRBJ2-5): EAGVVQSPRYKIIEKKQPVAFWCNPISGHNTLYWYLQNLGQGPELLIRYENEEAVDDSQLPKDRFSAERLKGVDSTLKIQPAELGDSAVYLCASSTGIMETQYFGPGTRLLVL.

CDR3: CSARDRNSGRIQETQYF. The CDR3 DNA is TGCAGTGCTAGAGATCGGAATAGCGGGAGAATCCAAGAGACCCAGTACTTC. The chain recombines TRBV20-1 with TRBJ2-5; TRBD2 agrees at 9 bases. The CDR3 runs to 17 residues. Germline CDR1 reads DFQATT; CDR2 reads SNEGSKA (reference sequence). The V and J ends lost 0 bases and 1 base, in that order; junction bases with no gene match: 9.

This clonotype has just a few counts. This chain connects TRBV5-1 to TRBJ1-1, with 7 bases aligning to TRBD1. This CDR3 has 13 residues. V dropped 0 bases and J dropped 9; count of bases not matched to a gene: 5. The germline V gene encodes CDR1 SGHRS and CDR2 YFSETQ. The chain's CDR3 is CASSLDTGDKAFF. The CDR3 DNA sequence: TGCGCCAGCAGCTTGGATACAGGGGATAAAGCTTTCTTT.

The chain joins TRBV7-9 to TRBJ2-3; D remains unclear. The germline V gene encodes CDR1 SEHNR and CDR2 FQNEAQ (reference sequence). The CDR3 is 15 amino acids. Between the trimmed V and J ends, which lost 1 base and 4 bases, there was a span of 12 bases. CDR3 in DNA: TGTGCCAGCAGCTTAGAAGGATCAACCTCAGATACGCAGTATTTT. Translating it yields CASSLEGSTSDTQYF.

This chain links TRBV10-3 with TRBJ2-7, with D perhaps TRBD2 (5 bases). V shed 10 bases and J shed 1 base, with 14 bases lying between them. Germline lookup yields CDR1 ENHRY and CDR2 SYGVKD. The CDR3 is made up of 13 amino acids. The CDR3 region is CATAPGLSYEQYF. CDR3 DNA: TGTGCCACCGCGCCGGGGTTATCCTACGAGCAGTACTTC.

CDR3 residues: CSVAAGQGFEQYF. The CDR3 nucleotides read TGCAGCGTTGCCGCGGGACAGGGCTTCGAGCAGTACTTC. This sequence joins TRBV29-1 and TRBJ2-7, with 9 bases aligning to TRBD1. Losses at the gene ends were 4 bases for V and 6 bases for J; bases not matched to a gene: 7. Germline CDR1 is SQVTM and CDR2 is ANQGSEA. The CDR3 contains 13 residues.

This clonotype was counted only a few times. J is TRBJ1-2 and V is TRBV30, with a possible D match to TRBD1 (5 bases). From germline, CDR1 is GTSNPN and CDR2 SVGIG (reference sequence). Trimming took 5 bases from V and 2 from J, leaving 15 bases between them. This CDR3 has 14 residues. As DNA, the CDR3 is TGTGCCTGGGACCAGGGATCTTGGAACTATGGCTACACCTTC. It translates to CAWDQGSWNYGYTF.

This clonotype was counted at least ten times. J is TRBJ2-1 and V is TRBV7-2; D may be TRBD2 (6 bases). Germline V gives CDR1 SGHTA, CDR2 FQGNSA. This CDR3 has 15 residues. V lost 0 bases to trimming and J lost 6 bases, with 12 bases between them. CDR3 sequence (DNA): TGTGCCAGCAGCTTAGCTTTGGCGGGAACCAATGAGCAGTTCTTC. Translation: CASSLALAGTNEQFF.

J is TRBJ1-5 and V is TRBV5-5; D ambiguous. V dropped 4 bases and J dropped 7 bases, with 12 bases sitting between them. The CDR3 is made up of 13 amino acids. Germline-derived CDR1 and CDR2 are SGHKS and YYEKEE (reference sequence). The CDR3 loop is CASSLDWYQPQHF. CDR3 coding DNA: TGTGCCAGCAGCCTCGACTGGTACCAGCCCCAGCATTTT. The full variable domain, in which reference TRBV5-5 and TRBJ1-5 provide the parts outside the CDR3, is DAGVTQSPTHLIKTRGQQVTLRCSPISGHKSVSWYQQVLGQGPQFIFQYYEKEERGRGNFPDRFSARQFPNYSSELNVNALLLGDSALYLCASSLDWYQPQHFGDGTRLSIL.

This clonotype was seen ten or more times. V and J are TRBV14 and TRBJ2-7, with 9 bases matching TRBD1. The trim removed 3 bases at V and 2 bases at J, leaving 8 bases unmatched. Germline V lookup: CDR1 SGHDN, CDR2 FVKESK. CDR3 length: 16 residues. Here the CDR3 reads CASSQRPGQGPYEQYF. CDR3 bases: TGTGCCAGCAGCCAGCGACCGGGACAGGGACCCTACGAGCAGTACTTC.

This clonotype turned up a few times. This rearrangement joins TRBV6-6 to TRBJ2-7, with D uncertain. V gave up 4 bases and J gave up 3 bases, with 10 bases separating them. The germline V gene encodes CDR1 MNHNY and CDR2 SVGAGI (reference sequence). There are 13 residues in the CDR3. The CDR3 nucleotides are TGTGCCAGCAGTTCCATTCCGGTCTACGAGCAGTACTTC. Translating it yields CASSSIPVYEQYF.

This clonotype has a handful of counts. The CDR3 loop reads CATSTGGRGNEQFF. The DNA for the CDR3 is TGTGCCACCAGCACCGGTGGTCGGGGCAATGAGCAGTTCTTC. The V call is TRBV15, the J call TRBJ2-1, with D possibly matching TRBD2 (5 bases). This CDR3 region has 14 residues. Trimming took 4 bases from V and 6 from J, leaving 13 bases between them. CDR1 and CDR2 from the germline V gene are LNHNV and YYDKDF (reference sequence).

A few counts support this clonotype. This chain links TRBV6-5 with TRBJ2-3, with a tentative D call TRBD2 (6 bases). Trimming took 4 bases from V and 6 from J, leaving 17 bases between them. This CDR3 spans 15 amino acids. Germline V lookup: CDR1 MNHEY, CDR2 SVGAGI. The CDR3 region is CASSSGLPRGDTQYF. CDR3 nucleotide sequence: TGTGCCAGCAGTTCGGGACTGCCCCGGGGGGATACGCAGTATTTT.

The chain uses TRBV10-3 and TRBJ2-1, with 9 bases identical to TRBD2. The length of the CDR3 is 17 residues. The J segment lost 0 bases and the V segment lost 2 bases, leaving 5 bases of the junction unmatched. Germline CDR1 ENHRY, CDR2 SYGVKD. CDR3 loop: CAISEREAGGSYNEQFF. The CDR3 bases are TGTGCCATCAGTGAGCGTGAAGCGGGAGGCTCCTACAATGAGCAGTTCTTC.

This clonotype was counted many times. CDR3 coding DNA: TGTGCCATCAGTGAGTCTGGACGGGGGGCAGGTGAGCAGTTCTTC. The encoded protein is CAISESGRGAGEQFF. This rearrangement joins TRBV10-3 to TRBJ2-1; possibly TRBD2 for D (7 bases). V lost 0 bases and J 9 bases, leaving 15 bases between the germline ends. The germline V gene has CDR1 ENHRY and CDR2 SYGVKD. The CDR3 totals 15 residues.

The rearrangement joins TRBV20-1 to TRBJ1-2; D is unresolved. Germline CDR1 reads DFQATT; CDR2 reads SNEGSKA (reference sequence). The CDR3 consists of 14 residues. V was clipped by 1 base and J by 2 bases, with 11 bases between them. The CDR3 region is CSARVPFGNYGYTF. CDR3 in DNA: TGCAGTGCTAGAGTCCCCTTCGGGAACTATGGCTACACCTTC.

In this sample, this clonotype turned up many times. The gene calls are TRBV10-3 and TRBJ2-3; possibly TRBD2 for D (5 bases). This CDR3 spans 13 amino acids. The V gene lost 6 bases and the J gene lost 5 bases, with 12 bases spanning the gap. Looked up from germline, CDR1 is ENHRY and CDR2 is SYGVKD. The CDR3 DNA reads as TGTGCCATCAGACCGGAGGTAGGAGATACGCAGTATTTT. Protein sequence: CAIRPEVGDTQYF.

This clonotype was recorded at least ten times. This rearrangement joins TRBV7-6 to TRBJ2-7, with 9 bases that match TRBD1. The CDR3 is 17 amino acids. With 5 bases clipped from V and 7 bases from J, the junction kept 18 bases outside the gene matches. Germline V lookup: CDR1 SGHVS, CDR2 FNYEAQ. The DNA of the CDR3 is TGTGCCAGCAGCCGAGATCTGGGGACAGGGTCCACCTGGGAGCAGTACTTC. Protein sequence: CASSRDLGTGSTWEQYF.

The CDR3 DNA sequence: TGTGCCAGCAGTCCCAGGCGTTGGCGGGACCTGTCCGATGAGCAGTTCTTC. This codes for CASSPRRWRDLSDEQFF. The gene calls are TRBV28 and TRBJ2-1; TRBD2 might be the D (6 bases). V lost 5 bases, J lost 8 bases, and 25 bases lay in between. In germline, CDR1 is MDHEN, CDR2 SYDVKM. The length of the CDR3 is 17 residues.

The genes are TRBV20-1 and TRBJ2-7; 9 bases match TRBD1. This CDR3 contains 14 residues. The V segment lost 2 bases and the J segment 6 bases; nucleotides outside the gene matches: 8. The germline gives CDR1 DFQATT, CDR2 SNEGSKA (reference sequence). The CDR3 loop reads CSARSRDRVAEQYF. The DNA for the CDR3 is TGCAGTGCTAGATCGCGGGACAGGGTCGCCGAGCAGTACTTC.

The V gene is TRBV10-3, the J gene TRBJ2-7; D unclear. The CDR3 consists of 12 residues. Germline V gene sequence: CDR1 ENHRY, CDR2 SYGVKD. V lost 6 bases, J lost 1 base, and 7 bases lay in between. CDR3 nucleotide sequence: TGTGCCATCAGCATGACGTCCTACGAGCAGTACTTC. It translates to CAISMTSYEQYF.

This clonotype has more than one count but fewer than ten. The chain couples TRBV3-1 to TRBJ1-1; D not resolved. CDR3 size: 12 residues. Trimming removed 1 base at V and 6 bases at J, with 6 bases between. The germline V gene has CDR1 LGHDT and CDR2 YNNKEL (reference sequence). In DNA form, the CDR3 reads TGTGCCAGCAGCCAAGCCGTATCTGAAGCTTTCTTT. Amino acid sequence: CASSQAVSEAFF.

This clonotype was detected ten times or more. The gene calls are TRBV12-3 or TRBV12-4 and TRBJ1-1, with D possibly TRBD1 on 5 matching bases. This CDR3 has 12 amino acids. Trimming pared 4 bases from V and 7 bases from J, leaving 10 bases between. The CDR3 sequence is CASSWGVGEAFF. The CDR3, as DNA: TGTGCCAGCAGTTGGGGGGTAGGTGAAGCTTTCTTT.

The rearrangement joins TRBV6-1 to TRBJ2-3, with 10 nucleotides matching TRBD1. J was trimmed by 2 bases and V by 6 bases; bases with no gene match: 5. Germline CDR1 is MNHNS and CDR2 is SASEGT. The CDR3 totals 15 residues. The CDR3 DNA reads as TGTGCCAGCAGGGACAGGGGGGAGTACACAGATACGCAGTATTTT. This sequence encodes CASRDRGEYTDTQYF.

The sample holds a few counts of this clonotype. V usage is TRBV20-1 and J usage is TRBJ2-5; 9 bases match TRBD2. The germline CDR1 and CDR2 sequences are DFQATT and SNEGSKA (reference sequence). The CDR3 is made up of 14 amino acids. V shed 3 bases and J 5 bases; nucleotides not matched to a gene: 7. The CDR3 protein is CSASGPSGEETQYF. CDR3 DNA sequence: TGCAGTGCTAGTGGGCCTAGCGGGGAGGAGACCCAGTACTTC.

This clonotype was counted at least ten times. The genes are TRBV12-3 or TRBV12-4 and TRBJ2-1, with 7 bases matching TRBD2. V was clipped by 7 bases and J by 6 bases; unmatched bases: 9. The length of the CDR3 is 14 residues. CDR3 protein: CASKGRGYSNEQFF. The CDR3 DNA reads as TGTGCCAGCAAGGGGAGGGGCTATAGCAATGAGCAGTTCTTC.

This chain uses TRBV28 with TRBJ2-2; TRBD2 matches at 10 bases. Germline-derived CDR1 and CDR2 are MDHEN and SYDVKM. This CDR3 has 15 residues. V shed 3 bases, J shed 9 bases, and the junction held 7 bases outside the gene matches. The CDR3 sequence is CASSLAPSGSRELFF. CDR3 DNA sequence: TGTGCCAGCAGTTTGGCGCCTAGCGGGAGCCGGGAGCTGTTTTTT.